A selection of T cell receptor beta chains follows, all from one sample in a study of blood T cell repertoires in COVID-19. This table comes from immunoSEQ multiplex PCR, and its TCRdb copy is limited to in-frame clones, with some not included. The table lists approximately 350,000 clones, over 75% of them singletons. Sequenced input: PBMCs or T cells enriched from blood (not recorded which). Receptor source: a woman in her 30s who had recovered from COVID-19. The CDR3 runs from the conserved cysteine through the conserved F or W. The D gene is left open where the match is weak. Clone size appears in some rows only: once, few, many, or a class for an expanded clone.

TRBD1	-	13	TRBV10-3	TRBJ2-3	TGTGCCATGGGACAGGGGAGCACAGATACGCAGTATTTT	CAMGQGSTDTQYF
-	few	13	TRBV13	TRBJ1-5	TGTGCCAGCAGCCCCGCAGGGGCTCAGCCCCAGCATTTT	CASSPAGAQPQHF
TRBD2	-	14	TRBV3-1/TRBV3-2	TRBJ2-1	TGTGCCAGCAGCCAAGGGGAACTAGCGGATAAGCAGTTCTTC	CASSQGELADKQFF
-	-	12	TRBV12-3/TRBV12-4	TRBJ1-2	TGTGCCAGCAGTTTTTATGACTATGGCTACACCTTC	CASSFYDYGYTF
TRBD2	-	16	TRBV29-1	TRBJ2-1	TGCAGCGTCATCTCGGGACTAGCGGGGGTGTCGGGTGAGCAGTTCTTC	CSVISGLAGVSGEQFF
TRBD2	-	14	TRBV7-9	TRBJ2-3	TGTGCCAGCAGCCCAGGACTAGCGATAGATACGCAGTATTTT	CASSPGLAIDTQYF
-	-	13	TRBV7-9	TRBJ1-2	TGTGCCAGCATAGGGGGGGCTTCACATGGCTACACCTTC	CASIGGASHGYTF
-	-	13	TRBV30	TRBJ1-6	TGTGCCTTCGCCGGGACTACGGGGTCACCCCTCCACTTT	CAFAGTTGSPLHF
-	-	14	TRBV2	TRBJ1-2	TGTGCCAGCATTCAACCCGAGGGAAACTATGGCTACACCTTC	CASIQPEGNYGYTF
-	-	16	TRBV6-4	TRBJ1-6	TGTGCCAGCAGTGAGGGGTTGGGGCCGCTCGATTCACCCCTCCACTTT	CASSEGLGPLDSPLHF
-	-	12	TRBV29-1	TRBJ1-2	TGCAGCGTCGTTGACAGACACTATGGCTACACCTTC	CSVVDRHYGYTF
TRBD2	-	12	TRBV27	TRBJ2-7	TGTGCCAGCAGGGGACTAGCATCCCAGCAGTACTTC	CASRGLASQQYF
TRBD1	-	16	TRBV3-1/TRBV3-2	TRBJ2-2	TGTGCCAGCAGCCAAAGACAGGGGGCGAACACCGGGGAGCTGTTTTTT	CASSQRQGANTGELFF
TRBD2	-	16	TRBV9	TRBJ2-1	TGTGCCAGCAGCGTAGAAGGACTAGCGGGGGGGCAGCGGCAGTTCTTC	CASSVEGLAGGQRQFF
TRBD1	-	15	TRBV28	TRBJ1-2	TGTGCCAGCAGTTTATGGACAGGGGGTTTTTATGGCTACACCTTC	CASSLWTGGFYGYTF
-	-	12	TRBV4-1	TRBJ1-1	TGCGCCAGCAGCGCTACTGGTCCCGAAGCTTTCTTT	CASSATGPEAFF
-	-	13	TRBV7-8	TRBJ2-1	TGTGCCAGCAGCCCTTTGGCGGATTATGAGCAGTTCTTC	CASSPLADYEQFF
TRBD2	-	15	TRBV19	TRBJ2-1	TGTGCCAGTACCCTCCTGGCGGGAGGTTCCAATGAGCAGTTCTTC	CASTLLAGGSNEQFF
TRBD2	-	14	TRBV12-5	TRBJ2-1	TGTGCTAGTGGTTCTAGCGGGGGGTACAATGAGCAGTTCTTC	CASGSSGGYNEQFF
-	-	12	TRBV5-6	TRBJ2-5	TGTGCCAGCAGCTTATGGCGGAAGACCCAGTACTTC	CASSLWRKTQYF
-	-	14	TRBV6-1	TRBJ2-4	TGTGCCAGCAGTGAAGGGTCGGGGATAAACATTCAGTACTTC	CASSEGSGINIQYF
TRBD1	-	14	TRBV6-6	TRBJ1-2	TGTGCCAGCAGAAGGGGGACAGACAACTATGGCTACACCTTC	CASRRGTDNYGYTF
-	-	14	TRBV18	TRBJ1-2	TGTGCCAGCTCACCAACGGACTCAAACTATGGCTACACCTTC	CASSPTDSNYGYTF
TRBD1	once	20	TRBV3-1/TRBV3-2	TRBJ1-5	TGTGCCAGCAGCCAGGGCTGGGACAGGGGGCGAAATGCCCGCAATCAGCCCCAGCATTTT	CASSQGWDRGRNARNQPQHF
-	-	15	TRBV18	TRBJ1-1	TGTGCCAGCTCATCAGGGCGGGGGGTTGATACTGAAGCTTTCTTT	CASSSGRGVDTEAFF
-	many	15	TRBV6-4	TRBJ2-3	TGTGCCAGCAGTGACTCCGCAGGGAGCACAGATACGCAGTATTTT	CASSDSAGSTDTQYF
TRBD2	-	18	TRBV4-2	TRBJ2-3	TGTGCCAGCAGCCAAGACACCCCGACTAGCGGGAGGACAGATACGCAGTATTTT	CASSQDTPTSGRTDTQYF
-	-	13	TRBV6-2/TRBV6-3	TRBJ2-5	TGTGCCAGCAACCCGGACACGCAAGAGACCCAGTACTTC	CASNPDTQETQYF
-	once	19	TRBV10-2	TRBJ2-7	TGCGCCAGCAGTGAGGTGTCTAGCTCCGAAGTAACCAGCTCCTACGAGCAGTACTTC	CASSEVSSSEVTSSYEQYF
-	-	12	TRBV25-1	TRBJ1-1	TGTGCCAGCAGTGTGAGGGACACTGAAGCTTTCTTT	CASSVRDTEAFF
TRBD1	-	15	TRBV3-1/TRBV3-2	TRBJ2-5	TGTGCCAGCAGCCAAGACCCGGGACAGCAAGAGACCCAGTACTTC	CASSQDPGQQETQYF
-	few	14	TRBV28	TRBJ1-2	TGTGCCAGCAGTTTCCGGGAGGCGGGCTATGGCTACACCTTC	CASSFREAGYGYTF
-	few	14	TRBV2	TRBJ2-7	TGTGCCAGCAACGAGGCGGCGGGGACGCACGAGCAGTACTTC	CASNEAAGTHEQYF
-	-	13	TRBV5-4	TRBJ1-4	TGTGCCAGCAGCCGGGGAGTCGGGGAAAAACTGTTTTTT	CASSRGVGEKLFF
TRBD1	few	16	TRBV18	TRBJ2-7	TGTGCCAGCTCACCAAATCCGGGACAGGGGAAGCGCGAGCAGTACTTC	CASSPNPGQGKREQYF
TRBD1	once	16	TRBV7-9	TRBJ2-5	TGTGCCAGCAAACCCGACAGGGGGTACCTCCAAGAGACCCAGTACTTC	CASKPDRGYLQETQYF
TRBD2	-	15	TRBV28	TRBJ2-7	TGTGCCAGCAGGGGACTAGCGGAGAGCTCCTACGAGCAGTACTTC	CASRGLAESSYEQYF